A selection of T cell receptor beta chains follows, all from one sample in a study of shared clonotypes between healthy human individuals. The protocol was immunoSEQ multiplex PCR, while the TCRdb copy is restricted to in-frame clones and leaves out a portion. The data contain around 1.4 million clones, around 98.5% of them singletons. Specimen: naive CD4+ T cells sorted from blood. Source of these receptors: a man younger than 45 in good health. Both conserved end residues are part of each CDR3.

V gene	CDR3 protein
TRBV18	CASSPGTGSVRTEAFF
TRBV19	CASSRGQPQHF
TRBV10-3	CAISDSSGRAHEQFF
TRBV10-3	CAISEVNYEQYF
TRBV28	CASSLGGAANEKLFF
TRBV9	CASSAWTGYQNEQYF
TRBV6-5	CASRARASGELFF
TRBV9	CASSADRTSGSYEQYF
TRBV5-5	CASSLNYGYTF
TRBV7-9	CASRLGQNTDTQYF
TRBV5-1	CASSLGQGTAGYIF
TRBV28	CASRSLHTGVQETQYF
TRBV30	CAWSVRGTGELFF
TRBV7-9	CASSLLVAEVFF
TRBV21-1	CASIGRSPYGYTF
TRBV25-1	CASSDIAGFGIGKNIQYF
TRBV20-1	CSASMPGLEYF
TRBV5-1	CASSSQGAGTSSYNEQFF
TRBV27	CASSPPGLAGWYEQYF
TRBV6-5	CASSYSKTGGGNEQFF
TRBV7-2	CASSTGLAGGEQYF
TRBV2	CQTNSVGSYEQYF